This T cell receptor beta chain is drawn from a study of blood T cell repertoires in COVID-19. Turning to the study itself: The study drew acute and convalescent COVID-19 samples from the United States, Italy and Spain. T cells, B-cell-depleted T cells, or PBMCs provided the cDNA or gDNA that served as material.

CDR3 size: 16 residues. V was pared by 4 bases and J by 5 bases, with 12 bases of the junction left unmatched. The germline CDR1 and CDR2 sequences are GTSNPN and SVGIG (reference sequence). Per the authors' pipeline: Amplified reference gene primers provided the basis for estimating nucleated cell counts. Repertoires were generated with immunoSEQ multiplex PCR, while TCRdb's copy carries only in-frame clones and drops some. D and trimming come from the DNA, and the V and J calls and clone size come from that table. The table includes about 190,000 clones, around nine tenths detected once. What was sequenced was peripheral blood. J is TRBJ2-2 and V is TRBV30, with 8 bases lining up with TRBD2. The receptor was derived from a woman in her forties who had recovered from COVID-19. This CDR3 reads CAWKAMGLGSTGELFF. The CDR3 coding sequence is TGTGCCTGGAAAGCAATGGGACTAGGGAGTACCGGGGAGCTGTTTTTT.